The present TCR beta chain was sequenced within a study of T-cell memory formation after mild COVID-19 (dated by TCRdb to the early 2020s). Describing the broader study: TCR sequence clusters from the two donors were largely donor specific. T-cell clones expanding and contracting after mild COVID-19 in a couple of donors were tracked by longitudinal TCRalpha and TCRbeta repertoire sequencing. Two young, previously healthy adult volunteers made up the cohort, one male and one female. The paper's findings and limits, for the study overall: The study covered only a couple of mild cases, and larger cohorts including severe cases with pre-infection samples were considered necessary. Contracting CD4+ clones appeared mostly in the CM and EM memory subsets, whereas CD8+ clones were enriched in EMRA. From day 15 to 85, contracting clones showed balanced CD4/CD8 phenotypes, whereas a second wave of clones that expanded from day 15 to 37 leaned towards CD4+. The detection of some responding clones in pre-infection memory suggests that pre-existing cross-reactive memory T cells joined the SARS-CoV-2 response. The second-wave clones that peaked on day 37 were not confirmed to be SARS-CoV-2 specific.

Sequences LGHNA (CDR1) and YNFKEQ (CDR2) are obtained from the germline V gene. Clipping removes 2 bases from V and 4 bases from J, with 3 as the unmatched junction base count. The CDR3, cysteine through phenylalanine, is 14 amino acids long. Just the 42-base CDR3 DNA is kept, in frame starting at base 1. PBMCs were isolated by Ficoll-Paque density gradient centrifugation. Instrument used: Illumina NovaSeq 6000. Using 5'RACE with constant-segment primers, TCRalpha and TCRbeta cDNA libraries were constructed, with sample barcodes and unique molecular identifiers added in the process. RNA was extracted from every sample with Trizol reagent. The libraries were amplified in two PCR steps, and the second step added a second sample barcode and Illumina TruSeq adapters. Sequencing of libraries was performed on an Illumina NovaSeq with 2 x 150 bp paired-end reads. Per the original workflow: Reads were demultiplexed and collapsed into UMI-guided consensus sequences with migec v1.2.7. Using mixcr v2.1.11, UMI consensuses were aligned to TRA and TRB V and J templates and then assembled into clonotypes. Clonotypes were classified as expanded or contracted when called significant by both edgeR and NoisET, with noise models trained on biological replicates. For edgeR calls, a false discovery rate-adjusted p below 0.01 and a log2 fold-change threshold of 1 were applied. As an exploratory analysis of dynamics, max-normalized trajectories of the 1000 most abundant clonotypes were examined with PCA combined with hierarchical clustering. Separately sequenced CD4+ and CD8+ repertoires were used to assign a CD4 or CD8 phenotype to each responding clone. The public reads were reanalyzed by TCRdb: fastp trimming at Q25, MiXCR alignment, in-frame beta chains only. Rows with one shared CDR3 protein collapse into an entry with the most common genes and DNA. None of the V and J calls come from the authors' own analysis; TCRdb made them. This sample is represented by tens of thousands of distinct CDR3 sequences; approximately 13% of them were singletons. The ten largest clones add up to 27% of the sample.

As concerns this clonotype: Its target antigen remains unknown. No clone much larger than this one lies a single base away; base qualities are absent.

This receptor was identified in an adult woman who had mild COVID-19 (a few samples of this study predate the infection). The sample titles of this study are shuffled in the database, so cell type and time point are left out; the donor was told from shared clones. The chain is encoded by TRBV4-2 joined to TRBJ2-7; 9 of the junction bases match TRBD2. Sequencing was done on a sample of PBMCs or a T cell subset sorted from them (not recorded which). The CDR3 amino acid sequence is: CASSQRGLAYEQYF. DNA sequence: TGTGCCAGCAGCCAACGGGGACTAGCTTACGAGCAGTACTTC.